Listed below are T cell receptor beta chains from one sample, sequenced in a study of blood T cells in healthy people across ages. TCRdb called the 5' RACE reads again in MiXCR, with one record for every CDR3 protein. The sample holds around 1,600,000 distinct CDR3 sequences, 40% to 45% seen once. Sequencing was carried out using blood. The origin of the receptors is a woman younger than 30 in good health. Each CDR3 is given without its conserved first and last residue.

CDR3 length,J gene,V gene,CDR3 protein
12,NA,TRBV29-1,SVSRQGRSETQY
13,TRBJ1-4,TRBV4-1,ASSPTAALNEKLF
12,TRBJ2-7,TRBV3-1,ASSFGLASTEQY
16,NA,TRBV6-2/TRBV6-3,ASSYTRGGRVPYYEQY
11,TRBJ1-5,TRBV20-1,SARDRQNQPQH
13,TRBJ2-3,TRBV20-1,SAKTLAGVLNTQY
11,TRBJ2-1,TRBV11-2,ASRSVGYNEQF
14,TRBJ2-7,TRBV18,ASSPPSGTGENEQY
13,TRBJ1-2,TRBV12-3/TRBV12-4,ASSLGAGTGYGYT
15,NA,TRBV18,ASSPLPGQGMRETQY
14,TRBJ1-5,TRBV7-2,ASTQGGGLRNQPQH
12,TRBJ2-1,TRBV7-3,ASSLTVTNNEQF
16,TRBJ2-5,TRBV6-1,ASTLTSGTGVPQETQY
10,TRBJ2-1,TRBV29-1,SSGTGDNEQF
12,TRBJ1-1,TRBV7-2,ASSPSRIEAEAF
9,NA,TRBV10-3,AILREETQF
11,TRBJ2-1,TRBV28,ASSLQTGGEQF
14,TRBJ1-2,TRBV9,ASSVDQGAANYGYT